Following are 30 T cell receptor beta chains from one sample sequenced in a study of vaccination effects on CD4 cells after COVID-19 (dated by TCRdb to between 2021 and 2024). To identify antigen-specific CD4+ T cell clonotypes by their expansion, the ViraFEST assay first stimulated PBMC with viral peptide pools and then applied TCR sequencing. After around 10 days of culture, CD4+ T cells were isolated with the EasySep CD4+ T cell isolation kit. Library construction relied on the immunoSEQ multiplex PCR assay. The table comes from immuneACCESS by way of TCRdb, which keeps in-frame sequences with V and J called. Part of the clones is missing from these tables; in studies checked, under half for an unresolved V gene and the rest for unknown reasons. This sample is represented by roughly 76,000 clones; approximately 74% of them were singletons. Around 1.5% of the sample comes from the top ten. Their antigen targets remain unknown.

Sequencing used CD4+ T cells from PBMCs cultured with HCoV-229E spike peptides, obtained before COVID-19 vaccination. Read against the paper, the sample's cell subset or site label means: HCoV-229E spike overlapping peptide pool stimulation. The receptors derive from a human donor who received a COVID-19 vaccine.

This chain uses TRBV18 with TRBJ1-1, with 7 bases identical to TRBD1. V shed 3 bases and J 0 bases; nucleotides not matched to a gene: 4. Germline lookup yields CDR1 KGHSH and CDR2 LQKENI. The CDR3 has 15 residues. CDR3 DNA sequence: TGTGCCAGCTCACCCGGACAGGCCATGAACACTGAAGCTTTCTTT. As protein: CASSPGQAMNTEAFF.

The chain is built from TRBV10-3 and TRBJ1-2; 8 positions match TRBD1. The germline CDR1 and CDR2 sequences are ENHRY and SYGVKD. V dropped 6 bases and J dropped 4; count of bases not matched to a gene: 13. The CDR3 contains 16 residues. The CDR3 DNA reads as TGTGCCATCAGCTCACCGGGACAGGCAACGGGCTATGGCTACACCTTC. Translating it yields CAISSPGQATGYGYTF.

The genes are TRBV7-3 and TRBJ2-6; D ambiguous. V shed 4 bases and J shed 2 bases, with 6 bases lying between them. The CDR3 totals 14 residues. Germline assignment: CDR1 SGHTA and CDR2 FQGTGA. The chain's CDR3 is CASSSGPGANVLTF. In DNA form, the CDR3 reads TGTGCCAGCAGCTCCGGCCCTGGGGCCAACGTCCTGACTTTC.

The rearrangement joins TRBV9 to TRBJ1-1; D is uncertain. Looked up from germline, CDR1 is SGDLS and CDR2 is YYNGEE. The V end was cut by 7 bases, the J end by 1 base, with 11 bases between. This CDR3 has 13 residues. For the CDR3, the DNA is TGTGCCAGCTCCCGGGTCGCGAACACTGAAGCTTTCTTT. Translating gives CASSRVANTEAFF.

The chain has TRBV27 and TRBJ2-1; 11 positions match TRBD2. Germline assignment: CDR1 MNHEY and CDR2 SMNVEV (reference sequence). Trimming took 11 bases from V and 5 from J; bases not matched to a gene: 8. The CDR3 has 14 amino acids. The CDR3 region has the DNA TGTGCCGTCAAACCTAGCGGGGGGCACAATGAGCAGTTCTTC. Its protein product is CAVKPSGGHNEQFF.

The rearrangement joins TRBV7-8 to TRBJ1-4; tentative D call: TRBD1 (6 bases). Per germline, CDR1 SGHVS and CDR2 FQNEAQ. V lost 2 bases and J 0 bases, leaving 13 bases between the germline ends. The CDR3 sequence is 17 residues long. The CDR3 nucleotides read TGTGCCAGCAGCTTAACGTCCAGGGGCTCAACTAATGAAAAACTGTTTTTT. It yields the protein CASSLTSRGSTNEKLFF.

This rearrangement joins TRBV6-5 to TRBJ1-6, with D possibly TRBD1 on 5 matching bases. Germline CDR1 and CDR2: MNHEY and SVGAGI. This CDR3 has 16 amino acids. V was trimmed by 3 bases and J by 7 bases, leaving 16 bases between them. The CDR3 DNA is TGTGCCAGCAGTTATCGGGGACGTCAGCTCAATTCACCCCTCCACTTT. Translating gives CASSYRGRQLNSPLHF.

V and J are TRBV28 and TRBJ2-6; D call uncertain. Trimming took off 6 bases at V and 0 bases at J, with 9 bases between the two ends. This CDR3 contains 15 residues. Germline values: CDR1 MDHEN, CDR2 SYDVKM. CDR3 DNA sequence: TGTGCCAGCAGCCCCGCTAGCTCTGGGGCCAACGTCCTGACTTTC. It is translated as CASSPASSGANVLTF.

The rearrangement links TRBV28 to TRBJ2-7; 9 nucleotides match TRBD1. J was trimmed by 2 bases and V by 4 bases; bases with no gene match: 3. The CDR3 has 14 residues. From germline, CDR1 is MDHEN and CDR2 SYDVKM. The CDR3 sequence: CASSSWDRAYEQYV. The CDR3 coding sequence is TGTGCCAGCAGTTCCTGGGACAGGGCCTACGAGCAGTACGTC.

V is TRBV24-1 and J is TRBJ2-3; no reliable D call. This CDR3 region has 12 residues. In germline, CDR1 is KGHDR, CDR2 SFDVKD. The V end lost 8 bases, the J end lost 0 bases, and 5 bases lay between the germline ends. The CDR3 DNA reads as TGTGCCACCACCGGAAGCACAGATACGCAGTATTTT. Amino acids: CATTGSTDTQYF.

The rearrangement links TRBV14 to TRBJ2-4; TRBD2 agrees at 8 bases. The V gene's germline CDR1 is SGHDN and CDR2 FVKESK. The J segment lost 6 bases and the V segment lost 0 bases, leaving 10 bases of the junction unmatched. This CDR3 has 17 residues. The CDR3 sequence: CASSQDPGGGTRNIQYF. The CDR3 region has the DNA TGTGCCAGCAGCCAAGATCCGGGAGGGGGGACGCGAAACATTCAGTACTTC.

This rearrangement joins TRBV9 to TRBJ2-1, with 7 bases lining up with TRBD1. V dropped 4 bases and J dropped 5; count of bases not matched to a gene: 6. Per the germline V gene, CDR1 is SGDLS and CDR2 is YYNGEE. This CDR3 is built from 14 residues. DNA of the CDR3: TGTGCCAGCAGCCGGGGACAGATCAACAATGAGCAGTTCTTC. Amino acids: CASSRGQINNEQFF.

V gene TRBV5-1 combines with J gene TRBJ1-2; D is perhaps TRBD1 (5 bases). Germline V gene data show CDR1 as SGHRS and CDR2 as YFSETQ. V lost 0 bases to trimming and J lost 6 bases, with 12 bases between them. The CDR3 has 14 residues. CDR3 in amino acids: CASSLATQGHGYTF. The CDR3 DNA is TGCGCCAGCAGCTTGGCTACGCAGGGTCATGGCTACACCTTC.

The chain carries TRBV15 and TRBJ1-5; D is undetermined. The CDR3 loop spans 13 amino acids. Germline V gene sequence: CDR1 LNHNV, CDR2 YYDKDF (reference sequence). With 1 base removed from V and 0 bases from J, the gap between germline ends came to 1 base. The CDR3 DNA reads as TGTGCCACCAGCAGAGGTAGCAATCAGCCCCAGCATTTT. It yields the protein CATSRGSNQPQHF. Drawing the rest from reference TRBV15 and TRBJ1-5, the complete variable domain is DAMVIQNPRYQVTQFGKPVTLSCSQTLNHNVMYWYQQKSSQAPKLLFHYYDKDFNNEADTPDNFQSRRPNTSFCFLDIRSPGLGDTAMYLCATSRGSNQPQHFGDGTRLSIL.

V is TRBV6-4 and J is TRBJ1-3, with D unclear. Germline assignment: CDR1 MRHNA and CDR2 SNTAGT. The CDR3 is 15 amino acids. V was trimmed by 2 bases and J by 0 bases, leaving 8 bases between them. The chain's CDR3 is CASSDRGFSGNTIYF. In DNA, the CDR3 is TGTGCCAGCAGTGACCGCGGGTTCTCTGGAAACACCATATATTTT.

The rearrangement uses TRBV4-1 and TRBJ1-1; unclear D gene. Germline-derived CDR1 and CDR2 are MGHRA and YSYEKL. This CDR3 comprises 15 residues. Trimming left V 0 bases short and J 6 bases short, with 14 bases between. In DNA form, the CDR3 reads TGCGCCAGCAGCCAAGATACTATTCGGAGGGCTGAAGCTTTCTTT. This gives the protein CASSQDTIRRAEAFF.

V gene TRBV7-9 combines with J gene TRBJ2-7, with 7 bases lining up with TRBD1. The CDR3 covers 15 residues. J gave up 4 bases and V 3 bases, and 9 bases lay outside the gene matches. Germline V gene lookup returns CDR1 SEHNR and CDR2 FQNEAQ (reference sequence). CDR3 protein: CASSFRGTGDYEQYV. Written as DNA, the CDR3 is TGTGCCAGCAGCTTTAGGGGCACAGGGGATTACGAGCAGTACGTC.

V is TRBV10-3 and J is TRBJ2-1, with a weak D call TRBD1 (5 bases). The CDR3 loop spans 14 amino acids. V was cut by 8 bases and J by 0 bases, with 11 bases left in between. Germline V gives CDR1 ENHRY, CDR2 SYGVKD. CDR3 sequence (DNA): TGTGCCATCTTGGACAAGAGCTCCTACAATGAGCAGTTCTTC. Translated: CAILDKSSYNEQFF.

The chain uses TRBV2 and TRBJ2-6; a weak D match, TRBD1 (5 bases). V shed 6 bases and J shed 1 base, with 10 bases lying between them. The CDR3 covers 15 residues. Germline V gives CDR1 SNHLY, CDR2 FYNNEI. CDR3 sequence reads: CASSEQVSGANVLTF. The CDR3 coding sequence is TGTGCCAGCAGCGAACAGGTATCTGGGGCCAACGTCCTGACTTTC.

The chain combines TRBV9 with TRBJ2-2; 9 bases map to TRBD1. The CDR3 is 16 amino acids. V lost 4 bases and J lost 3; bases outside the gene matches: 7. Looked up from germline, CDR1 is SGDLS and CDR2 is YYNGEE. For the CDR3, the DNA is TGTGCCAGCAGCCCAGACGACAGGGGGGACACCGGGGAGCTGTTTTTT. The encoded protein is CASSPDDRGDTGELFF.

This clone occurred once. This chain uses TRBV6-1 with TRBJ1-4; the match to TRBD1 covers 8 bases. V gave up 2 bases and J gave up 5 bases; unmatched junction bases: 7. The CDR3 spans 16 residues. The germline gives CDR1 MNHNS, CDR2 SASEGT. The CDR3 loop is CASSESGQAINEKLFF. In DNA form, the CDR3 reads TGTGCCAGCAGTGAATCGGGACAGGCCATCAATGAAAAACTGTTTTTT.

V and J are TRBV7-3 and TRBJ2-5; D is tentatively TRBD1 or TRBD2 (6 bases each). V was clipped by 5 bases and J by 5 bases, with 15 bases between them. The V gene's germline CDR1 is SGHTA and CDR2 FQGTGA. The CDR3 sequence is 14 residues long. CDR3 sequence: CASSRAGGPETQYF. CDR3 DNA: TGTGCCAGCAGCCGTGCCGGGGGCCCGGAGACCCAGTACTTC.

The rearrangement uses TRBV5-5 and TRBJ2-6, with 8 bases lining up with TRBD1. Trimming at V came to 0 bases and at J to 4 bases, leaving 6 bases not matched to a gene. Germline values: CDR1 SGHKS, CDR2 YYEKEE (reference sequence). The CDR3 is 17 residues long. The CDR3 DNA sequence: TGTGCCAGCAGCTTGGTATGGACAGGGACCGGGGCCAACGTCCTGACTTTC. Protein product: CASSLVWTGTGANVLTF.

V is TRBV6-5 and J is TRBJ1-5, with D tentatively TRBD1 (5 bases). This CDR3 region has 15 residues. V was cut by 6 bases and J by 0 bases, with 12 bases left in between. The germline V gene has CDR1 MNHEY and CDR2 SVGAGI. The CDR3 reads CASSLGHLSNQPQHF. The CDR3 DNA sequence: TGTGCCAGCAGCCTCGGACATCTTAGCAATCAGCCCCAGCATTTT.

The chain employs TRBV28 and TRBJ1-2; 11 bases are a match to TRBD1. The CDR3 is made up of 15 amino acids. Germline loops: CDR1 MDHEN, CDR2 SYDVKM. V gave up 5 bases and J gave up 7 bases; unmatched junction bases: 9. This CDR3 reads CASSIPGQGGPGYTF. As DNA, the CDR3 is TGTGCCAGCAGTATCCCGGGACAGGGGGGACCTGGCTACACCTTC.

The V call is TRBV2, the J call TRBJ2-1; D is unclear. The CDR3 loop spans 13 amino acids. Looked up from germline, CDR1 is SNHLY and CDR2 is FYNNEI. V was trimmed by 6 bases and J by 8 bases, leaving 14 bases between them. CDR3 nucleotide sequence: TGTGCCAGCAGAGGCAACTTAGGCGATGAGCAGTTCTTC. This codes for CASRGNLGDEQFF. The variable domain in full, with the rest retrieved from reference TRBV2 and TRBJ2-1, is EPEVTQTPSHQVTQMGQEVILRCVPISNHLYFYWYRQILGQKVEFLVSFYNNEISEKSEIFDDQFSVERPDGSNFTLKIRSTKLEDSAMYFCASRGNLGDEQFFGPGTRLTVL.

The chain has TRBV6-5 and TRBJ1-2; the D gene is possibly TRBD1 (6 bases). V was clipped by 0 bases and J by 4 bases, with 9 bases between them. Germline V CDR1 and CDR2: MNHEY, SVGAGI. CDR3 length: 14 residues. The CDR3 DNA is TGTGCCAGCAGTTACTCGCAGGGGAGCTATGGCTACACCTTC. Translation: CASSYSQGSYGYTF.

The rearrangement joins TRBV6-5 to TRBJ1-2; D gene ambiguous. CDR3 length: 13 amino acids. V dropped 2 bases and J dropped 8 bases, with 12 bases sitting between them. From germline, CDR1 is MNHEY and CDR2 SVGAGI. CDR3 residues: CASSYRARYGYTF. The CDR3 region has the DNA TGTGCCAGCAGTTACAGGGCCAGGTACGGCTACACCTTC.

J is TRBJ2-5 and V is TRBV5-4; D is possibly TRBD2 (6 bases). V was trimmed by 0 bases and J by 5 bases, leaving 17 bases between them. The CDR3 loop spans 16 amino acids. Germline V gene lookup returns CDR1 SGHNT and CDR2 YYREEE (reference sequence). CDR3 amino acids: CASSLDLGGDLETQYF. The CDR3, as DNA: TGTGCCAGCAGCTTGGATCTGGGGGGAGACCTTGAGACCCAGTACTTC. The complete variable domain, with remaining parts taken from reference TRBV5-4 and TRBJ2-5, reads ETGVTQSPTHLIKTRGQQVTLRCSSQSGHNTVSWYQQALGQGPQFIFQYYREEENGRGNFPPRFSGLQFPNYSSELNVNALELDDSALYLCASSLDLGGDLETQYFGPGTRLLVL.

The chain joins TRBV2 to TRBJ2-2; D is unresolved. The CDR3 runs to 13 residues. Trimming took off 10 bases at V and 4 bases at J, with 13 bases between the two ends. Germline CDR1 reads SNHLY; CDR2 reads FYNNEI. The CDR3 DNA sequence: TGTGCCACCGCCCCGGAAGGCACCGGGGAGCTGTTTTTT. This encodes CATAPEGTGELFF.